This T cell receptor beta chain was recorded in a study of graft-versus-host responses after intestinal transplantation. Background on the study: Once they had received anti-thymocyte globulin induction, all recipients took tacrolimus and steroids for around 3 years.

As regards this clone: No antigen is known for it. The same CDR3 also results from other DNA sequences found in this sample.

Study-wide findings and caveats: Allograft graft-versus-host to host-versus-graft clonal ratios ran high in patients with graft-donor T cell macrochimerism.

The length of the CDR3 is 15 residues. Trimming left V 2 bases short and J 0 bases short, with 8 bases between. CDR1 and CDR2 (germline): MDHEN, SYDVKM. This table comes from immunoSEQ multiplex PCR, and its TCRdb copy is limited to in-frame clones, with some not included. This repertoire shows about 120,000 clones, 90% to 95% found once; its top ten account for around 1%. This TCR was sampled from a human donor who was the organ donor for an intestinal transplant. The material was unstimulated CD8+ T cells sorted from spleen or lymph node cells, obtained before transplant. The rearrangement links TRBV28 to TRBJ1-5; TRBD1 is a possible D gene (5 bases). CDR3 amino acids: CASSLRGYSNQPQHF. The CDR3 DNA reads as TGTGCCAGCAGTTTAAGGGGTTATAGCAATCAGCCCCAGCATTTT. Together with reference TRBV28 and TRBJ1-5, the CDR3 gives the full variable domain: DVKVTQSSRYLVKRTGEKVFLECVQDMDHENMFWYRQDPGLGLRLIYFSYDVKMKEKGDIPEGYSVSREKKERFSLILESASTNQTSMYLCASSLRGYSNQPQHFGDGTRLSIL.